Below are 28 T cell receptor beta chains sequenced from a single sample in a study of blood T cell repertoires in COVID-19. Assay: immunoSEQ multiplex PCR; the TCRdb copy retains only in-frame clones and omits some. Altogether about 190,000 clones are present, about nine tenths being singletons, with the ten largest covering approximately 1.1%. Sequencing used peripheral blood. Every receptor here comes from a man aged 25 to 40 with acute or convalescent COVID-19.

The CDR3 sequence is CASSSLGQGGGREAFF. In nucleotides, the CDR3 is TGTGCCAGCAGTTCGTTGGGACAGGGGGGAGGGCGAGAAGCTTTCTTT. The chain has TRBV27 and TRBJ1-1, with 11 bases that match TRBD1. V shed 4 bases, J shed 8 bases, and the junction held 12 bases outside the gene matches. CDR1 MNHEY and CDR2 SMNVEV come from the germline V gene (reference sequence). The CDR3 has 16 amino acids.

The chain has TRBV24-1 and TRBJ2-7; D possibly corresponds to TRBD2 (5 bases). CDR3 length: 14 residues. Trimming took 9 bases from V and 7 from J, leaving 21 bases between them. The germline gives CDR1 KGHDR, CDR2 SFDVKD. For the CDR3, the DNA is TGTGCCACCGCCGACACGGGGTACTCCTGGGAGCAGTACTTC. Its translation: CATADTGYSWEQYF.

This clone was found once. The chain has TRBV5-1 and TRBJ2-4; 8 bases line up with TRBD2. V dropped 1 base and J dropped 0; count of bases not matched to a gene: 3. Germline CDR1 reads SGHRS; CDR2 reads YFSETQ. The CDR3 has 16 amino acids. CDR3 in amino acids: CASSLFTSGAKNIQYF. CDR3 nucleotide sequence: TGCGCCAGCAGCTTGTTCACTAGCGGAGCCAAAAACATTCAGTACTTC.

Only one count was recorded for this clone. The chain combines TRBV19 with TRBJ1-2; 10 positions match TRBD1. The CDR3 runs to 16 residues. CDR1 and CDR2 (germline): LNHDA, SQIVND (reference sequence). The V segment lost 6 bases and the J segment 6 bases; nucleotides outside the gene matches: 13. DNA for the CDR3: TGTGCCAGTAGCGACAGGGGGCCGCCAAGTTCGGATGGCTACACCTTC. This codes for CASSDRGPPSSDGYTF.

This clone was detected once. This chain connects TRBV10-2 to TRBJ2-7; D might be TRBD2 (6 bases). The germline CDR1 and CDR2 sequences are WSHSY and SAAADI. The V end was cut by 5 bases, the J end by 3 bases, with 11 bases between. This CDR3 spans 13 amino acids. The CDR3 loop is CASSNGGNYEQYF. CDR3 bases: TGCGCCAGCAGTAACGGGGGTAACTACGAGCAGTACTTC.

This clone occurred a few times. V is TRBV7-9 and J is TRBJ2-6, with 8 bases lining up with TRBD2. CDR1 is SEHNR, CDR2 FQNEAQ, per germline (reference sequence). This CDR3 has 17 amino acids. V lost 6 bases, J lost 4 bases, and 11 bases stayed unmatched. The CDR3 loop is CASSLGAGGPGANVLTF. DNA of the CDR3: TGTGCCAGCAGTCTGGGGGCGGGAGGCCCGGGGGCCAACGTCCTGACTTTC.

V and J are TRBV5-1 and TRBJ1-4, with 8 positions matching TRBD1. Unmatched junction bases numbered 4, after V lost 5 bases and J lost 7 bases. The CDR3 has 13 residues. CDR1 is SGHRS and CDR2 is YFSETQ in the germline V gene. The CDR3, as DNA: TGCGCCAGCAGTCGGACAGGGACTGAAAAACTGTTTTTT. Residues: CASSRTGTEKLFF. The full variable domain, its missing parts supplied by reference TRBV5-1 and TRBJ1-4, is KAGVTQTPRYLIKTRGQQVTLSCSPISGHRSVSWYQQTPGQGLQFLFEYFSETQRNKGNFPGRFSGRQFSNSRSEMNVSTLELGDSALYLCASSRTGTEKLFFGSGTQLSVL.

This chain links TRBV7-3 with TRBJ2-3; the match to TRBD1 covers 7 bases. The CDR3 covers 12 residues. V gave up 5 bases and J gave up 6 bases; unmatched junction bases: 2. From germline, CDR1 is SGHTA and CDR2 FQGTGA. In DNA, the CDR3 is TGTGCCAGCAGCGAACAGGGGGATACGCAGTATTTT. Translation: CASSEQGDTQYF.

The chain employs TRBV11-2 and TRBJ1-4; 9 bases are a match to TRBD1. Germline CDR1 is SGHAT and CDR2 is FQNNGV. J gave up 8 bases and V 5 bases, and 6 bases lay outside the gene matches. The CDR3 is made up of 14 amino acids. CDR3 nucleotides: TGTGCCAGCAGCCGCGCCGGGACAGGGGAAAAACTGTTTTTT. Amino acids: CASSRAGTGEKLFF.

CDR3 sequence reads: CASSLQVNYGYTF. The CDR3, as DNA: TGTGCCAGCAGTCTACAGGTTAACTATGGCTACACCTTC. V is TRBV6-5 and J is TRBJ1-2, with a possible D match to TRBD1 (5 bases). Between the trimmed V and J ends, which lost 5 bases and 1 base, there was a span of 8 bases. The V gene's germline CDR1 is MNHEY and CDR2 SVGAGI. CDR3 size: 13 residues.

The chain couples TRBV6-1 to TRBJ1-1; no reliable D call. Deletions cut 3 bases from V and 5 bases from J, with 10 bases between. Germline CDR1 reads MNHNS; CDR2 reads SASEGT. This CDR3 spans 13 amino acids. The CDR3 DNA reads TGTGCCAGCAGTGAGGTTTCAGGAACTGAAGCTTTCTTT. Its protein is CASSEVSGTEAFF.

This chain joins TRBV28 and TRBJ2-7; weak D call: TRBD1 (6 bases). The CDR3 is made up of 15 amino acids. Deletions cut 3 bases from V and 2 bases from J, with 14 bases between. CDR1 and CDR2 from the germline V gene are MDHEN and SYDVKM. CDR3 amino acids: CASSFLSRTAYEQYF. For the CDR3, the DNA is TGTGCCAGCAGTTTTTTATCAAGGACAGCCTACGAGCAGTACTTC.

The rearrangement uses TRBV9 and TRBJ2-1; a weak D match, TRBD2 (6 bases). The CDR3 spans 16 residues. V was pared by 2 bases and J by 4 bases, with 16 bases between. In germline, CDR1 is SGDLS, CDR2 YYNGEE. CDR3 residues: CASSVTSGIKYNEQFF. CDR3 DNA: TGTGCCAGCAGCGTGACTAGTGGTATTAAGTACAATGAGCAGTTCTTC.

This chain uses TRBV28 with TRBJ2-1; 7 bases line up with TRBD2. CDR1 and CDR2 (germline): MDHEN, SYDVKM. This CDR3 has 15 residues. With V trimmed by 6 bases and J by 0 bases, 5 bases remained unmatched. CDR3 protein: CASRDSGLSYNEQFF. CDR3 DNA sequence: TGTGCCAGCAGGGATAGCGGGCTCTCCTACAATGAGCAGTTCTTC.

This sequence joins TRBV2 and TRBJ2-7, with D possibly being TRBD1 (5 bases). The germline gives CDR1 SNHLY, CDR2 FYNNEI. The CDR3 is 13 residues long. Trimming removed 4 bases at V and 2 bases at J, with 9 bases between. The CDR3 DNA sequence: TGTGCCAGCAGTGTGGACACGACCTACGAGCAGTACTTC. Translating gives CASSVDTTYEQYF.

The rearrangement joins TRBV28 to TRBJ1-1; D is unclear. The CDR3 has 12 amino acids. V lost 8 bases and J lost 6, with 13 bases in between. Germline loops: CDR1 MDHEN, CDR2 SYDVKM. CDR3 residues: CASLEQPSEAFF. In DNA form, the CDR3 reads TGTGCCAGCTTAGAACAGCCTTCTGAAGCTTTCTTT.

This clone has only a few counts. The CDR3 here is CASRDPGIGSGYTF. DNA for the CDR3: TGTGCCAGCAGAGACCCAGGGATCGGCTCGGGCTACACCTTC. The gene calls are TRBV2 and TRBJ1-2; a weak D match, TRBD1 (5 bases). CDR1 and CDR2 (germline): SNHLY, FYNNEI. V was cut by 6 bases and J by 8 bases, with 19 bases left in between. The CDR3 covers 14 residues.

The chain couples TRBV28 to TRBJ2-7; D uncertain. The CDR3 totals 13 residues. The germline V gene has CDR1 MDHEN and CDR2 SYDVKM. Between the trimmed V and J ends, which lost 7 bases and 1 base, there was a span of 11 bases. The CDR3: CASTKRSSYEQYF. The CDR3 DNA sequence: TGTGCCAGCACCAAGCGCAGTTCCTACGAGCAGTACTTC.

This chain uses TRBV27 with TRBJ1-1; no firm D call. V was clipped by 6 bases and J by 0 bases, with 8 bases between them. Germline V CDR1 and CDR2: MNHEY, SMNVEV (reference sequence). This CDR3 has 13 amino acids. CDR3 in amino acids: CASRSQMNTEAFF. The CDR3 DNA reads TGTGCCAGCAGATCGCAGATGAACACTGAAGCTTTCTTT.

The chain combines TRBV27 with TRBJ1-2; tentatively, D is TRBD1 (5 bases). V lost 2 bases, J lost 2 bases, and 9 bases lay in between. The CDR3 is 14 amino acids. Germline CDR1 reads MNHEY; CDR2 reads SMNVEV (reference sequence). DNA for the CDR3: TGTGCCAGCAGTTTAAGGGGCAGGAACTATGGCTACACCTTC. This codes for CASSLRGRNYGYTF.

The chain combines TRBV7-9 with TRBJ2-2; 8 bases line up with TRBD2. CDR3 size: 18 residues. CDR1 SEHNR and CDR2 FQNEAQ come from the germline V gene (reference sequence). With V trimmed by 5 bases and J by 3 bases, 14 bases remained unmatched. The CDR3 DNA reads TGTGCCAGCAGCCCAGGACTAGCCGCGGGTGCGGACACCGGGGAGCTGTTTTTT. This codes for CASSPGLAAGADTGELFF. Full variable domain (rest looked up from reference TRBV7-9 and TRBJ2-2): DTGVSQNPRHKITKRGQNVTFRCDPISEHNRLYWYRQTLGQGPEFLTYFQNEAQLEKSRLLSDRFSAERPKGSFSTLEIQRTEQGDSAMYLCASSPGLAAGADTGELFFGEGSRLTVL.

The genes are TRBV7-2 and TRBJ2-1; 8 nucleotides agree with TRBD2. From germline, CDR1 is SGHTA and CDR2 FQGNSA. With V trimmed by 0 bases and J by 15 bases, 7 bases remained unmatched. There are 13 residues in the CDR3. In nucleotides, the CDR3 is TGTGCCAGCAGCTTAGCTGGGACTAGATTCCTGTTCTTC. This translates into CASSLAGTRFLFF.

On this clone itself: This specimen includes other DNA sequences encoding the same CDR3. This chain links TRBV5-1 with TRBJ1-4; possible D gene TRBD1, 5 bases. Trimming cost V 2 bases and J 0 bases, with 8 bases left between them. The CDR3 spans 15 residues. Looked up from germline, CDR1 is SGHRS and CDR2 is YFSETQ. CDR3 region: CASSLGHATNEKLFF. Here the CDR3 DNA reads TGCGCCAGCAGCTTAGGACATGCAACTAATGAAAAACTGTTTTTT.

This clone was found once. The genes are TRBV3-1 (or the pseudogene TRBV3-2) and TRBJ1-3; D uncertain. V was cut by 1 base and J by 4 bases, with 11 bases left in between. CDR3 length: 15 residues. From germline, CDR1 is LGHDT and CDR2 YNNKEL (reference sequence). DNA of the CDR3: TGTGCCAGCAGCCAAGCCTTAAGACTCGGAAACACCATATATTTT. This translates into CASSQALRLGNTIYF.

As DNA, the CDR3 is TGTGCCACCAGTAGGAGGAACGGATCCTACGAGCAGTACTTC. It specifies CATSRRNGSYEQYF. The V gene is TRBV24-1, the J gene TRBJ2-7; weak D call: TRBD2 (5 bases). This CDR3 has 14 residues. The V end lost 6 bases, the J end lost 1 base, and 12 bases lay between the germline ends. CDR1 and CDR2 (germline): KGHDR, SFDVKD.

The rearrangement joins TRBV5-1 to TRBJ1-1, with D hard to call. Trimming removed 4 bases at V and 6 bases at J, with 13 bases between. This CDR3 region has 13 residues. Looked up from germline, CDR1 is SGHRS and CDR2 is YFSETQ. For the CDR3, the DNA is TGCGCCAGCAGCCCGGGGTCGGACCCTGAAGCTTTCTTT. It specifies CASSPGSDPEAFF.

In this sample, this clone turned up once. The chain employs TRBV24-1 and TRBJ2-2; TRBD1 is a possible D gene (5 bases). Germline V CDR1 and CDR2: KGHDR, SFDVKD. CDR3 length equals 16 residues. Trimming left V 3 bases short and J 8 bases short, with 18 bases between. The CDR3 reads CATSDGGHLNKGELFF. The CDR3 DNA follows: TGTGCCACCAGTGATGGCGGACACTTGAACAAAGGGGAGCTGTTTTTT.

J is TRBJ1-1 and V is TRBV4-1; D not resolved. This CDR3 spans 16 amino acids. The V gene lost 0 bases and the J gene lost 1 base, with 12 bases spanning the gap. Germline V gene lookup returns CDR1 MGHRA and CDR2 YSYEKL. The CDR3 sequence: CASSQDSGGGNTEAFF. The DNA for the CDR3 is TGCGCCAGCAGCCAAGATTCGGGAGGAGGGAACACTGAAGCTTTCTTT.